These T cell receptor beta chains were read from a single sample in a study of blood T cell repertoires in COVID-19. The method was immunoSEQ multiplex PCR; TCRdb's version includes in-frame clones alone and lacks a portion of them. The sample lists 55,000 or so clones, approximately 80% seen once, with about 6.4% in the top ten. The sequencing input was peripheral blood. Receptors were obtained from a human donor in a cohort sampled during active or convalescent COVID-19. Both conserved end residues are part of each CDR3. The D gene is left open where the match is weak. Where a row states a size, it is once, few, many or the class of an expanded clone; other rows omit it.

v_gene,len,d_gene,abundance,j_gene,CDR3aa,CDR3nt
TRBV7-9,13,-,-,TRBJ1-2,CASRSRSDYGYTF,TGTGCCAGCAGGTCAAGGAGTGACTATGGCTACACCTTC
TRBV11-2,13,-,-,TRBJ1-2,CASSLDQGSGYTF,TGTGCCAGCAGCTTAGACCAGGGATCTGGCTACACCTTC
TRBV4-3,14,TRBD1,-,TRBJ2-7,CASSPGQGRYEQYF,TGCGCCAGCAGCCCGGGACAGGGCCGCTACGAGCAGTACTTC
TRBV6-2/TRBV6-3,15,-,-,TRBJ2-2,CASSPGQRNTGELFF,TGTGCCAGCAGTCCCGGACAGAGGAACACCGGGGAGCTGTTTTTT
TRBV27,13,-,once,TRBJ1-1,CASRNGENTEAFF,TGTGCCAGCAGAAACGGGGAGAACACTGAAGCTTTCTTT
TRBV14,17,TRBD1,-,TRBJ1-2,CASSHSQGVHLFYGYTF,TGTGCCAGCAGCCATTCTCAGGGGGTACACCTCTTCTATGGCTACACCTTC
TRBV7-2,13,-,-,TRBJ1-2,CASSFSDTYGYTF,TGTGCCAGCAGCTTCTCGGACACCTATGGCTACACCTTC
TRBV6-2/TRBV6-3,16,-,-,TRBJ2-3,CASSPPPRISTDTQYF,TGTGCCAGCAGTCCCCCCCCGCGGATTAGCACAGATACGCAGTATTTT
TRBV18,15,-,-,TRBJ2-2,CASSQYQGYTGELFF,TGTGCCAGCTCACAGTACCAGGGGTACACCGGGGAGCTGTTTTTT
TRBV2,14,TRBD1,-,TRBJ1-2,CASSEPSRGRGYTF,TGTGCCAGCAGTGAACCGTCTAGGGGGCGAGGCTACACCTTC
TRBV7-9,14,TRBD1,-,TRBJ1-1,CASSFGQVNTEAFF,TGTGCCAGCAGCTTCGGACAGGTGAACACTGAAGCTTTCTTT
TRBV24-1,15,TRBD1,-,TRBJ2-2,CATSDGDSNTGELFF,TGTGCCACCAGTGACGGGGACAGCAACACCGGGGAGCTGTTTTTT
TRBV2,15,TRBD1,-,TRBJ1-5,CASSAFTGGGQPQHF,TGTGCCAGCAGCGCTTTTACAGGGGGCGGTCAGCCCCAGCATTTT
TRBV6-2/TRBV6-3,16,TRBD1,-,TRBJ1-2,CASSLTRDSSNYGYTF,TGTGCCAGCAGTTTAACCCGGGACAGCAGTAACTATGGCTACACCTTC
TRBV2,14,TRBD1,-,TRBJ1-2,CASSETGGSWGYTF,TGTGCCAGCAGCGAGACAGGGGGCTCATGGGGCTACACCTTC
TRBV5-1,12,-,-,TRBJ2-5,CASSLEGETQYF,TGCGCCAGCAGTCTGGAGGGAGAGACCCAGTACTTC
TRBV28,13,-,-,TRBJ1-1,CASNTGPGTEAFF,TGTGCCAGCAATACAGGCCCGGGCACTGAAGCTTTCTTT
TRBV29-1,13,TRBD1,-,TRBJ2-7,CSVGQVSSYEQYF,TGCAGCGTCGGACAGGTTAGCTCCTACGAGCAGTACTTC
TRBV29-1,13,-,-,TRBJ1-1,CSVEQQGNTEAFF,TGCAGCGTTGAACAACAGGGGAACACTGAAGCTTTCTTT
TRBV7-2,16,TRBD1,-,TRBJ2-7,CASSLVGTGKLYEQYF,TGTGCCAGCAGCTTAGTAGGGACAGGGAAGCTTTACGAGCAGTACTTC
TRBV7-9,14,-,few,TRBJ1-4,CASSPPEPMEKLFF,TGTGCCAGCAGCCCCCCTGAGCCCATGGAAAAACTGTTTTTT
TRBV18,16,TRBD2,-,TRBJ2-3,CASSQRLAGGDHTQYF,TGTGCCAGCTCACAAAGACTAGCGGGGGGAGATCATACGCAGTATTTT
TRBV5-6,14,-,-,TRBJ2-5,CASSLVGGPGTQYF,TGTGCCAGCAGCTTGGTGGGGGGGCCAGGGACCCAGTACTTC
TRBV5-1,12,-,-,TRBJ2-7,CASSSGAYEQYF,TGCGCCAGCAGCTCAGGGGCCTACGAGCAGTACTTC
TRBV7-9,14,-,once,TRBJ1-5,CASSPQVGDQPQHF,TGTGCCAGCAGCCCCCAGGTAGGGGATCAGCCCCAGCATTTT
TRBV11-2,13,TRBD1,-,TRBJ1-2,CASSSGTVYGYTF,TGTGCCAGCAGCTCCGGGACAGTGTATGGCTACACCTTC